This TCR beta chain stems from a study of CD8 T cells in ankylosing spondylitis. Findings and limits, study-wide: The clones that were linked to disease were reported to be significantly enriched in matched synovial fluid samples from ankylosing spondylitis patients. Several highly homologous variants made up a TCR beta motif, and this motif appeared characteristic of ankylosing spondylitis blood. Disease-linked clones, CD8+, were relatively rare in peripheral blood.

CDR1 SQVTM and CDR2 ANQGSEA come from the germline V gene. V was clipped by 5 bases and J by 2 bases, with 9 bases between them. This CDR3 is built from 12 residues. This clonotype was observed at least ten times. The antigen is unknown. Using quantitative 5'-RACE with molecular barcodes, the authors made TCR beta libraries. TCRdb reanalysed the 5' RACE reads using MiXCR and keeps one entry per CDR3 protein. The sample holds 200,000 to 250,000 distinct CDR3 sequences, approximately 24% seen once. This TCR derives from a male donor with ankylosing spondylitis or in good health (not recorded which). Specimen: blood, either unsorted or a sorted T cell fraction (not recorded which). The chain joins TRBV29-1 to TRBJ2-5; D not resolved. The CDR3 spells CSVQRSQETQYF. DNA of the CDR3: TGCAGCGTTCAGCGAAGTCAAGAGACCCAGTACTTC. The complete variable domain, with remaining parts taken from reference TRBV29-1 and TRBJ2-5, reads SAVISQKPSRDICQRGTSLTIQCQVDSQVTMMFWYRQQPGQSLTLIATANQGSEATYESGFVIDKFPISRPNLTFSTLTVSNMSPEDSSIYLCSVQRSQETQYFGPGTRLLVL.